This is a list of T cell receptor beta chains from one sample in a study of beta chain features in type 1 diabetes. The table came from immunoSEQ multiplex PCR; TCRdb's copy has only in-frame clones and leaves some out. The sample has around 250,000 clones, 13% to 15% seen once; the top ten hold roughly 0.024%. The sequenced sample was naive CD4+ T cells from blood. Receptor source: a woman aged 40 to 50 in good health. Both conserved end residues are part of each CDR3. The D gene is left open where the match is weak. A row's size may be missing; if present it is once, few, many or a size class.

d_call	clone_size	j_call	v_call	cdr3_nt	cdr3_aa
.	few	TRBJ2-1	TRBV6-5	TGTGCCAGCAGTGTGGTTGAGGGGGTGCAGTTCTTC	CASSVVEGVQFF
TRBD2	few	TRBJ2-5	TRBV15	TGTGCCACCAGCAAAGGGACTAGCGGCCAAGAGACCCAGTACTTC	CATSKGTSGQETQYF
.	few	TRBJ2-3	TRBV6-5	TGTGCCAGCAGGAGGGGGGGGACAGATACGCAGTATTTT	CASRRGGTDTQYF
.	few	TRBJ2-7	TRBV2	TGTGCCAGCGACAACTTCTACGAGCAGTACTTC	CASDNFYEQYF
TRBD1	.	TRBJ1-6	TRBV14	TGTGCCAGCAGCCATACGGACAGGTGGTATAATTCACCCCTCCACTTT	CASSHTDRWYNSPLHF
.	.	TRBJ1-5	TRBV19	TGTGCCAGTAGATCCGATCGGGGGGGCTGGGGACAGCCCCAGCATTTT	CASRSDRGGWGQPQHF
TRBD1	.	TRBJ2-1	TRBV29-1	TGCAGCGTTCGGACAGGGTCTTACAATGAGCAGTTCTTC	CSVRTGSYNEQFF
.	.	TRBJ1-3	TRBV5-1	TGCGCCAGCAGCTTCCAGGGATGGGACACCATATATTTT	CASSFQGWDTIYF
TRBD2	few	TRBJ2-1	TRBV6-5	TGTGCCAGCAGTGCGGGGGGCGGATTCTATGAGCAGTTCTTC	CASSAGGGFYEQFF
.	.	TRBJ1-5	TRBV10-1	TGCGCCAGCAGTGAGAATAACAATCAGCCCCAGCATTTT	CASSENNNQPQHF
TRBD1	.	TRBJ1-1	TRBV10-2	TGCGCCAGTTACAGGGGGGCTGAAGCTTTCTTT	CASYRGAEAFF
TRBD2	.	TRBJ2-7	TRBV7-2	TGTGCCAGCAGCTTACGCGGGGGGGCCTCCTACGAGCAGTACTTC	CASSLRGGASYEQYF
TRBD1	.	TRBJ1-2	TRBV5-1	TGCGCCAGCAGCACCGGAACGACAGGGAACTATGGCTACACCTTC	CASSTGTTGNYGYTF
.	.	TRBJ2-5	TRBV5-6	TGTGCCAGCAGCTTGTTACAGGGCCAAGAGACCCAGTACTTC	CASSLLQGQETQYF
TRBD1	.	TRBJ2-1	TRBV29-1	TGCAGCGTTGGGGACAGGGCCCCCCCAGAGCAGTTCTTC	CSVGDRAPPEQFF
TRBD2	.	TRBJ2-7	TRBV19	TGTGCCAGTAGTGCGCGACAGCGGGGCGGCTCCTACGAGCAGTACTTC	CASSARQRGGSYEQYF
.	.	TRBJ2-1	TRBV5-1	TGCGCCAGCAGCTTGGAGCTAGCCTACAATGAGCAGTTCTTC	CASSLELAYNEQFF
.	few	TRBJ2-7	TRBV7-9	TGTGCCAGCAGCTCAAGGGGTCCTACGGGTGGCGAGCAGTACTTC	CASSSRGPTGGEQYF
.	.	TRBJ2-3	TRBV5-4	TGTGCCAGCAGCTTGCCCACAGGGTCGCGGGATACGCAGTATTTT	CASSLPTGSRDTQYF
.	.	TRBJ2-1	TRBV10-3	TGTGCCATCAGAGGAGACAGTTGGCTAGTAGATGAGCAGTTCTTC	CAIRGDSWLVDEQFF
.	few	TRBJ2-5	TRBV12-2	TGTGCAAGTCGCTTACTGAGTAGGACTAGCGGGGATTATGGAGGTGGAGAGACCCAGTACTTC	CASRLLSRTSGDYGGGETQYF
TRBD1	.	TRBJ1-2	TRBV7-2	TGTACAACAGGGGCCAACTATGGCTACACCTTC	CTTGANYGYTF
TRBD1	few	TRBJ1-3	TRBV7-9	TGTGCCAGCAGCTTTCAGGGGGGAGATGGAAACACCATATATTTT	CASSFQGGDGNTIYF
.	few	TRBJ1-1	TRBV7-9	TGTGCCAGCAGCTTATCGGCCGAGGGCACTGAAGCTTTCTTT	CASSLSAEGTEAFF
TRBD1	.	TRBJ1-2	TRBV14	TGTGCCAGCAGCCCCCGGAGGGGGCCGGGGGGCTACACCTTC	CASSPRRGPGGYTF
.	few	TRBJ1-2	TRBV29-1	TGCAGCGTTGAATCAGAGGCCCTGGGGAGGAGGGGCTACACCTTC	CSVESEALGRRGYTF
.	.	TRBJ2-2	TRBV27	TGTGCCAGCAGTTTATTCCAGGGTTTCACCGGGGAGCTGTTTTTT	CASSLFQGFTGELFF
.	.	TRBJ2-7	TRBV5-1	TGCGCCAGCAGCTACGGACACCCCGTTAGCTCCTACGAGCAGTACTTC	CASSYGHPVSSYEQYF
.	few	TRBJ2-7	TRBV7-9	TGTGCCAGCAGCTTACTATTGAGCCGGGGCTACGAGCAGTACTTC	CASSLLLSRGYEQYF
TRBD1	few	TRBJ2-7	TRBV5-1	TGCGCCAGCAGCTTGGGGGACAGGGGAGGTGAGCAGTACTTC	CASSLGDRGGEQYF
TRBD2	few	TRBJ2-1	TRBV5-1	TGCGCCAGCAGCCAAGGACTAGCGGGGTACAATGAGCAGTTCTTC	CASSQGLAGYNEQFF
.	.	TRBJ2-2	TRBV6-1	TGTGCCAGCAGTGTTCTTGATTCGGTCATCGGGGAGCTGTTTTTT	CASSVLDSVIGELFF
TRBD2	.	TRBJ2-3	TRBV19	TGTGCCAGTAGTCTCCCTAGCGGGGGTAGGGATACGCAGTATTTT	CASSLPSGGRDTQYF
TRBD2	few	TRBJ2-1	TRBV6-5	TGTGCCAGCAGTTACGTTAGCGGGGGGTATGAGCAGTTCTTC	CASSYVSGGYEQFF
.	.	TRBJ2-6	TRBV13	TGTGCCAGCAGCTTAAGGGTGGGGCGAACCCACTCTGGGGCCAACGTCCTGACTTTC	CASSLRVGRTHSGANVLTF
TRBD1	few	TRBJ1-2	TRBV28	TGTGCCAGCAGTGAACAGGGGCCCCTTGGCTACACCTTC	CASSEQGPLGYTF
TRBD2	.	TRBJ2-1	TRBV6-6	TGTGCCAGCAGATTTAGCGGGCCGCAGTTCTTC	CASRFSGPQFF
.	few	TRBJ1-1	TRBV6-6	TGTGCCGCCCAGTCCCCAATGAACACTGAAGCTTTCTTT	CAAQSPMNTEAFF
.	few	TRBJ2-7	TRBV18	TGTGCCAGCTCACCACTTGCGACAGGAGCCTACGAGCAGTACTTC	CASSPLATGAYEQYF
TRBD2	.	TRBJ2-5	TRBV7-9	TGTGCCAGCAGCTTATATCTAGCGGGGGGGCAAGAGACCCAGTACTTC	CASSLYLAGGQETQYF